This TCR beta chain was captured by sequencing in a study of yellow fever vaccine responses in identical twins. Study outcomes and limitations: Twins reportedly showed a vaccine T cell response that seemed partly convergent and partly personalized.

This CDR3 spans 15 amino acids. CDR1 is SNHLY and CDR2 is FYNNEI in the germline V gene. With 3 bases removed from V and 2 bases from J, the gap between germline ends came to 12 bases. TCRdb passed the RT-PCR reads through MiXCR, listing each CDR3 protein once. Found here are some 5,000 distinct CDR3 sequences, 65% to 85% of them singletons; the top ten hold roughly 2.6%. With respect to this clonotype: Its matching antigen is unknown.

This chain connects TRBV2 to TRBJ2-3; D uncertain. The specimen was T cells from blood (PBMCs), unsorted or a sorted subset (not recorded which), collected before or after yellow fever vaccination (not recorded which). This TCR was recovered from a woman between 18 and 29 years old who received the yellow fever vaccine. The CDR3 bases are TGTGCCAGCAGTGACGTGGGGAACCCCACAGATACGCAGTATTTT. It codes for CASSDVGNPTDTQYF.